This TCR beta chain was captured in a study of blood T cell repertoires in COVID-19 (dated by TCRdb to the early 2020s). Regarding the study in general: Collaborator samples came from the United States, Italy and Spain and covered acute and convalescent phases of COVID-19. The repertoires were released in a freely available public database intended as a resource for research on the immune response to SARS-CoV-2. Samples were obtained from the ongoing ImmuneRACE study (first 160 participants) and from roughly 1,300 subjects provided by 6 global collaborators. Nearly every sample came with metadata listing a de-identified subject ID, COVID-19 status, age in years and sex. Deeply sampled blood TCRbeta repertoires from subjects exposed to, actively infected with, or recovered from COVID-19 were included in the dataset. The material from the prospective study consisted of cDNA or gDNA derived from T cells, B-cell-depleted T cells, or PBMCs. Where HLA class I and class II types were available, the types were taken from metadata supplied by the sample provider, not from assay-based typing.

Overall study results and their limits: The quantity of clinical and demographic metadata differed by source and by participant and was supplied without curation.

Collaborating institutions collected whole blood in K2EDTA tubes following their own protocols. For TCRbeta analysis, collaborators shipped samples in one of three forms: frozen whole blood, isolated PBMCs, or DNA extracted from either of those sample types. With regard to this clone: Its specific antigen is unknown. No per-base quality is available; no much larger clone lies one base away.

TCRbeta CDR3 regions were amplified from genomic DNA by means of the immunoSEQ Assay, a bias-controlled multiplex PCR. For the original study's pipeline: Nucleated cell counts per sample were estimated from amplification of reference gene primers within the assay. Sequence reads were collapsed and filtered to measure the absolute abundance of every unique TCRbeta CDR3 rearrangement. For each sample, productive Simpson clonality was calculated as the square root of Simpson's diversity index over productive rearrangements. What TCRdb holds here is the immuneACCESS table cut down to in-frame rearrangements. Part of the clones is not present; checked against another copy, under half of the missing clones reflect an unresolved V gene, and the others are unexplained. For V, J and clone size, that table is used; D and trimming come from the DNA. Within this sample are approximately 130,000 clones, with more than 80% of them counted one time only. Of the sample, approximately 4% falls within the top ten clones.

Taken from cysteine to phenylalanine, the CDR3 has 16 residues. Only the CDR3 DNA stays, 48 bases, in frame from base 1. At the junction V is shortened by 2 bases and J by 6 bases; bases outside the gene matches: 7. The germline V gene yields SGDLS for CDR1 and YYNGEE for CDR2. The chain was built from TRBV9 and TRBJ2-1, and TRBD2 matches 11 of the central bases. This TCR came from a human donor in a cohort sampled during active COVID-19. Source material: peripheral blood. The DNA sequence is as follows: TGTGCCAGCAGCGTGGGTTTAGCGGGAGGGACCAATGAGCAGTTCTTC. Its coded protein is CASSVGLAGGTNEQFF.